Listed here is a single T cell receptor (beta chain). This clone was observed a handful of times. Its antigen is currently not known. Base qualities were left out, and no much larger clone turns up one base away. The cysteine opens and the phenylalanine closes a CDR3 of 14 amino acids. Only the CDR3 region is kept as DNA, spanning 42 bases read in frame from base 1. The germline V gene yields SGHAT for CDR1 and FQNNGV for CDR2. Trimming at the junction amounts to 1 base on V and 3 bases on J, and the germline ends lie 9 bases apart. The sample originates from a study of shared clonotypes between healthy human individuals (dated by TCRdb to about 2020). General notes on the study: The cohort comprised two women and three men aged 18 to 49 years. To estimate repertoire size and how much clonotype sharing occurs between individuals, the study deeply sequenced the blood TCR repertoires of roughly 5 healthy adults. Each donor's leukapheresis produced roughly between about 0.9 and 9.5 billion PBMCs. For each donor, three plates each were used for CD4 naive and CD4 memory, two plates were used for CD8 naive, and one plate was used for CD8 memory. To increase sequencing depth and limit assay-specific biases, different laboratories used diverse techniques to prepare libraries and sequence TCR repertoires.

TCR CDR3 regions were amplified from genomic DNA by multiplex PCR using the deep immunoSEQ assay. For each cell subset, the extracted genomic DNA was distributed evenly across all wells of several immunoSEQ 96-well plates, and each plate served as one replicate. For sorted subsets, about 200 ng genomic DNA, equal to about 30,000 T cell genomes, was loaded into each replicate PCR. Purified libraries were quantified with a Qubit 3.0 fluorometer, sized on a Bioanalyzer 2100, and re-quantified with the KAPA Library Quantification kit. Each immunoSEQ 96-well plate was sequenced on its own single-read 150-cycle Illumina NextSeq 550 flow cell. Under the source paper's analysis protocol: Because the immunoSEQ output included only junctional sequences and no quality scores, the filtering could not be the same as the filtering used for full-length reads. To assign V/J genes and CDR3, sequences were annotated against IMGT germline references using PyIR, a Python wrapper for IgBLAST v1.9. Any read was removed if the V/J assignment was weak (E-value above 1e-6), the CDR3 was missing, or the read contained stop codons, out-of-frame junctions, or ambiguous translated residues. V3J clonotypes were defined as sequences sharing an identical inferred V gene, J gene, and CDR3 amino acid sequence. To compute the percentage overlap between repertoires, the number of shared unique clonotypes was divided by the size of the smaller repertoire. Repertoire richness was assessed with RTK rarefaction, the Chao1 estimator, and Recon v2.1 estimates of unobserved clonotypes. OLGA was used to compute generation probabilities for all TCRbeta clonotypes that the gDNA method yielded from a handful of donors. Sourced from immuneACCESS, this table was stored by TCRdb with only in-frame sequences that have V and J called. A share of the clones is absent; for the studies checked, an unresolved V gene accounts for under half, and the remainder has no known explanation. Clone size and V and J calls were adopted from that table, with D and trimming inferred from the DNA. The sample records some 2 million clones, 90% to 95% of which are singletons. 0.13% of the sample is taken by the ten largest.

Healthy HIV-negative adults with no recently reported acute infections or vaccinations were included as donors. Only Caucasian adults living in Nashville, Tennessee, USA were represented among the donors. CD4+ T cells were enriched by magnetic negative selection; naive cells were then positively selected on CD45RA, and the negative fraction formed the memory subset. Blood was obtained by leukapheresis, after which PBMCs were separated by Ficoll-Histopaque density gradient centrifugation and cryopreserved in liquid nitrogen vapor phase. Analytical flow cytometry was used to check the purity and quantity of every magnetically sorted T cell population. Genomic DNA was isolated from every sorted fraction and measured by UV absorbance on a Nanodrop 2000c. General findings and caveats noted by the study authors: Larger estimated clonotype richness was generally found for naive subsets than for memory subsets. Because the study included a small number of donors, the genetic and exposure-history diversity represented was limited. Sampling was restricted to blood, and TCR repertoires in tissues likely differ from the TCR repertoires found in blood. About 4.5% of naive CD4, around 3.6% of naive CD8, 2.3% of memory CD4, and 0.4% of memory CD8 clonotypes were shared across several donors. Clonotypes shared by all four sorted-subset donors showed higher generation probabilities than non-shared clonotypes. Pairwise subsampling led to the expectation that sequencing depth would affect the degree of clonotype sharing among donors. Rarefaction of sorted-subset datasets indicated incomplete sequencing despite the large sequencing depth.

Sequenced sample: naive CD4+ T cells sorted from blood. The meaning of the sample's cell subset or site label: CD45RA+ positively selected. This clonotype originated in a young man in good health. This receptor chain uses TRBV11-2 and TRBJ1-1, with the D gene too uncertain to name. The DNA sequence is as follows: TGTGCCAGCAGCTTAGGACTTTCAGACACTGAAGCTTTCTTT. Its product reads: CASSLGLSDTEAFF.